The TCR beta chain described here comes from a study of shared clonotypes between healthy human individuals. Looking at the study overall: A couple of female and a few male donors aged 18 to 49 were enrolled.

Researchers divided each subset's genomic DNA evenly across several immunoSEQ plates. Authors' analysis steps: Quality scores were absent from the junction-only immunoSEQ sequences, so filtering differed. Assay: immunoSEQ multiplex PCR; the TCRdb copy retains only in-frame clones and omits some. That table supplies the V and J calls and clone size; D and trimming were determined from the DNA. In the table there are 950,000 to 1,100,000 clones, around 74% of which are singletons. This CDR3 contains 15 residues. Trimming cost V 4 bases and J 4 bases, with 20 bases left between them. Germline CDR1 SQVTM, CDR2 ANQGSEA. About this clone itself: Antigen unknown.

The study's findings and limits: Clonotypes shared by all four donors outscored non-shared clonotypes in generation probability.

This TCR was recovered from a man aged 18 to 29 in good health. Sequencing was performed on memory CD4+ T cells sorted from blood. Subset in this sample: CD45RA-negative fraction. This chain connects TRBV29-1 to TRBJ2-7; TRBD1 or TRBD2 may be the D gene (5 bases each). The CDR3 protein is CSVVAIRDAGYEQYF. Here the CDR3 DNA reads TGCAGCGTTGTTGCGATACGGGACGCCGGGTACGAGCAGTACTTC.